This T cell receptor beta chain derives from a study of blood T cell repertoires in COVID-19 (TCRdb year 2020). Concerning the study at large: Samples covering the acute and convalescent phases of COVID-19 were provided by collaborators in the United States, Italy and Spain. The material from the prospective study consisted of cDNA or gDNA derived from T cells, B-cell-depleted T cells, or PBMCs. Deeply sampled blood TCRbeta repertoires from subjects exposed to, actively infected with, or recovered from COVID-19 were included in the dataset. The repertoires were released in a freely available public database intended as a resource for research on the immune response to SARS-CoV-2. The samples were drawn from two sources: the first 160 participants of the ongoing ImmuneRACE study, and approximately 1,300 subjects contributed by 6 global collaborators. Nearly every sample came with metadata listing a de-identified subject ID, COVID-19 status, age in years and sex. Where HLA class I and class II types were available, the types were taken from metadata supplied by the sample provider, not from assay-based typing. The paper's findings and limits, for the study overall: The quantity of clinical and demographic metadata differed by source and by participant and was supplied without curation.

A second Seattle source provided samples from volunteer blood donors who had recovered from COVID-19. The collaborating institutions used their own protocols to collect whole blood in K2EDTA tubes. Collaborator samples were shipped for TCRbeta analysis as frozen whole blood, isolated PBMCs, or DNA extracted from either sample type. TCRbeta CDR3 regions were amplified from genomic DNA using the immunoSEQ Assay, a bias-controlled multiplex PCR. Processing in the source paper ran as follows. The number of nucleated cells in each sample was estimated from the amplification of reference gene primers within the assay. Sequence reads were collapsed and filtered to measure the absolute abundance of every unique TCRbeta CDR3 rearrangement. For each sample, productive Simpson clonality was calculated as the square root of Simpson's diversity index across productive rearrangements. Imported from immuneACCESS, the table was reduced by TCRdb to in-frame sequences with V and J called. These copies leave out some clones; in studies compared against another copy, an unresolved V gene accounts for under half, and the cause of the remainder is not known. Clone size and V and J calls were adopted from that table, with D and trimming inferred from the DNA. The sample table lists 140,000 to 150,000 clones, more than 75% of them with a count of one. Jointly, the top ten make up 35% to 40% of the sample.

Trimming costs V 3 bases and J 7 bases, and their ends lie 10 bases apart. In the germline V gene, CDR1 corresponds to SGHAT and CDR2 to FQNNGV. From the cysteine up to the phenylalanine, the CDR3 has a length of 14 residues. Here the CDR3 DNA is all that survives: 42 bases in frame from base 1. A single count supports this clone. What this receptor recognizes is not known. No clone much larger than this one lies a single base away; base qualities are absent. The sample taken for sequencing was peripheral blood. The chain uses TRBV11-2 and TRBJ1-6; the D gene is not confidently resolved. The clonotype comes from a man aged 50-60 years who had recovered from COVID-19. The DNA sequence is TGTGCCAGCAGCTTCGAGACGGGGAATTCACCCCTCCACTTT. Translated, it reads CASSFETGNSPLHF.